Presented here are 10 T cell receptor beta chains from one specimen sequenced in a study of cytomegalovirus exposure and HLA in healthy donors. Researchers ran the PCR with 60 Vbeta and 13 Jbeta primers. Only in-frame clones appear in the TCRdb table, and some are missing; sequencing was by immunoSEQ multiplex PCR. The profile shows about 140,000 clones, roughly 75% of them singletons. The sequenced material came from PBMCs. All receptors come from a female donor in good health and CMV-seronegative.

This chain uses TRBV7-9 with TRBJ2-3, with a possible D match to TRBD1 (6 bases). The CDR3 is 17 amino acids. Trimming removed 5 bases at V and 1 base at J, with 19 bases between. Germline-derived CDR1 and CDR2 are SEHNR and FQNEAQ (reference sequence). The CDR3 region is CASSPGQGRMGTDTQYF. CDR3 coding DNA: TGTGCCAGCAGCCCCGGCCAGGGGCGAATGGGCACAGATACGCAGTATTTT.

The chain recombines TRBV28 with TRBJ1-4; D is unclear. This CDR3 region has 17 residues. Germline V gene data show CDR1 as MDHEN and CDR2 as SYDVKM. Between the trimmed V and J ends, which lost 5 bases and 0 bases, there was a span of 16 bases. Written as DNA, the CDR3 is TGTGCCAGCAGTCCCCCCGGTGTGTGGTCAACTAATGAAAAACTGTTTTTT. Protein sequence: CASSPPGVWSTNEKLFF.

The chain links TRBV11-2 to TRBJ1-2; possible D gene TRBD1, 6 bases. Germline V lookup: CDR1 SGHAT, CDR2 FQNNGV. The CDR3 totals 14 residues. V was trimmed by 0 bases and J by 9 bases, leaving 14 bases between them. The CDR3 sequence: CASSLEPGDVSYTF. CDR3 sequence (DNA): TGTGCCAGCAGCTTAGAACCAGGGGATGTAAGCTACACCTTC.

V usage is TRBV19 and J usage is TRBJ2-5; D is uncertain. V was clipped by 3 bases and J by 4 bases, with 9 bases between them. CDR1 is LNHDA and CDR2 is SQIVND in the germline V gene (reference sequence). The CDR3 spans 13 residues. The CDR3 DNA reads TGTGCCAGTAGTATCTCGGTGCGAGAGACCCAGTACTTC. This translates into CASSISVRETQYF. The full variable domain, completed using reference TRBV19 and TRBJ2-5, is DGGITQSPKYLFRKEGQNVTLSCEQNLNHDAMYWYRQDPGQGLRLIYYSQIVNDFQKGDIAEGYSVSREKKESFPLTVTSAQKNPTAFYLCASSISVRETQYFGPGTRLLVL.

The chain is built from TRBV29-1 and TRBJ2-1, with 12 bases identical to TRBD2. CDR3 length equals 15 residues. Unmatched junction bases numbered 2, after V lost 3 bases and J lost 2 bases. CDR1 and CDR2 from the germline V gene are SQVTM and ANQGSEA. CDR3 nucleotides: TGCAGCGTTGAGCTAGCGGGAGGGCCCTACAATGAGCAGTTCTTC. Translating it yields CSVELAGGPYNEQFF.

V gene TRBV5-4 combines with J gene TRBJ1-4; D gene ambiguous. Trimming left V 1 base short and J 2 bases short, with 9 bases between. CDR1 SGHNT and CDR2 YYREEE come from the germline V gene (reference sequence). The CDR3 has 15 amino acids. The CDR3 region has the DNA TGTGCCAGCAGCTTGAGTTCGGGGACTAATGAAAAACTGTTTTTT. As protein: CASSLSSGTNEKLFF.

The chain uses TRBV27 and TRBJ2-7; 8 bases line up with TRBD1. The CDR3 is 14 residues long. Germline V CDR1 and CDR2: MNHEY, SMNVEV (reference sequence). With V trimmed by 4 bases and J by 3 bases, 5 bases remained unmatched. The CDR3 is CASSSGQDYYEQYF. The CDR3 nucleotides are TGTGCCAGCAGTTCGGGACAGGACTACTACGAGCAGTACTTC.

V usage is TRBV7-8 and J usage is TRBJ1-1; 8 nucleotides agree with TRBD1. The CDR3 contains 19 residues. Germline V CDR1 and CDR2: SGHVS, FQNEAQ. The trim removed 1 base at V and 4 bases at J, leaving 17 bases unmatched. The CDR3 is CASSLGIGISGGPGTEAFF. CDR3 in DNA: TGTGCCAGCAGCTTAGGAATCGGGATATCAGGGGGCCCCGGCACTGAAGCTTTCTTT.

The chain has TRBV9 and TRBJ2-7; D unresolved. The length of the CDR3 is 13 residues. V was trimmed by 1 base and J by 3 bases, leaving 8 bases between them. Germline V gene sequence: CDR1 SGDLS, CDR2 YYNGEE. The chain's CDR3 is CASSVNEIYEQYF. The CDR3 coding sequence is TGTGCCAGCAGCGTAAATGAGATCTACGAGCAGTACTTC.

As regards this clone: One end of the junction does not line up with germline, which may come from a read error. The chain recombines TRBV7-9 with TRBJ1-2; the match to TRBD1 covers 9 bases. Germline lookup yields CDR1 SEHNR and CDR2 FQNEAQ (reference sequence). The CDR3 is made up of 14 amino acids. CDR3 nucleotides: TGTGCCAGCAGCCACCGGGACAGGGCCCATGGCTACCCCTTC. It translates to CASSHRDRAHGYPF. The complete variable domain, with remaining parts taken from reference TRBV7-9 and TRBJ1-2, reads DTGVSQNPRHKITKRGQNVTFRCDPISEHNRLYWYRQTLGQGPEFLTYFQNEAQLEKSRLLSDRFSAERPKGSFSTLEIQRTEQGDSAMYLCASSHRDRAHGYPFGSGTRLTVV.